This TCR beta chain was identified during a study of T cell responses to AZD1222 COVID-19 vaccine. For the study at large: Some second doses came at about 4 weeks and others at about 12 weeks; these were pooled.

A remark on this clone: The target antigen is unknown.

Some clones are missing from TCRdb's copy, which holds only in-frame ones; the method was immunoSEQ multiplex PCR. Of more than 85,000 clones listed, 85% to 95% are singletons. General study points: Unmutated variant regions are reportedly the target of nearly half of TCRs that are spike-specific. Once two AZD1222 doses were given, Spike-specific TCR breadth and depth went up.

Germline CDR1 reads SGDLS; CDR2 reads YYNGEE. The trim removed 0 bases at V and 14 bases at J, leaving 4 bases unmatched. The CDR3 totals 12 residues. J is TRBJ2-1 and V is TRBV9, with 8 bases identical to TRBD2. Sequences were derived from peripheral blood, sampled on day 0 of AZD1222 vaccination. The TCR sequence derives from an adult in good health. The CDR3 sequence is CASSVAGGPEFF. The DNA for the CDR3 is TGTGCCAGCAGCGTAGCGGGGGGGCCGGAGTTCTTC.